These 9 T cell receptor beta chains were sequenced from one sample in a study of T cell changes during pregnancy in multiple sclerosis. TCRdb keeps only in-frame clones here, not all; method: immunoSEQ multiplex PCR. The sample contains 40,000 to 55,000 clones, approximately 92% of which appear only once. Material: CD4+ T cells from peripheral blood mononuclear cells, obtained in the third trimester of pregnancy. The origin of the receptors is a female donor with multiple sclerosis, enrolled in a pregnancy study.

The chain couples TRBV6-1 to TRBJ1-2, with a tentative D call TRBD1 (5 bases). Germline V gene lookup returns CDR1 MNHNS and CDR2 SASEGT. V shed 4 bases and J shed 4 bases, with 16 bases lying between them. This CDR3 contains 15 residues. CDR3 amino acids: CASSAGDSSFYGYTF. Here the CDR3 DNA reads TGTGCCAGCAGTGCCGGCGACAGTTCTTTCTATGGCTACACCTTC.

The table lists this clone with a count of one. The chain has TRBV7-9 and TRBJ1-2, with TRBD1 as a possible D gene (5 bases). The CDR3 totals 14 residues. Trimming shortened V by 4 bases and J by 7 bases, and 16 bases separated the two germline ends. Germline V gene sequence: CDR1 SEHNR, CDR2 FQNEAQ (reference sequence). The CDR3 DNA sequence: TGTGCCAGCAGCTGGGGGGGGACTCGGGCTGGCTACACCTTC. Its translation is CASSWGGTRAGYTF.

The sample holds one count of this clone. This rearrangement joins TRBV4-1 to TRBJ2-7; a weak D match, TRBD1 (5 bases). CDR1 and CDR2 (germline): MGHRA, YSYEKL. V was pared by 0 bases and J by 0 bases, with 6 bases between. The CDR3 runs to 14 residues. This CDR3 is CASSQEGRSYEQYF. The CDR3 bases are TGCGCCAGCAGCCAAGAGGGGCGCTCCTACGAGCAGTACTTC.

The rearrangement joins TRBV7-7 to TRBJ1-3; 7 bases map to TRBD1. CDR3 length: 15 amino acids. V shed 5 bases and J 0 bases; nucleotides not matched to a gene: 4. The germline V gene has CDR1 SSHAT and CDR2 FNYEAQ (reference sequence). The DNA for the CDR3 is TGTGCCAGCAGCCCCGGGACAGCCTCTGGAAACACCATATATTTT. Protein sequence: CASSPGTASGNTIYF.

The V gene is TRBV19, the J gene TRBJ1-2; 8 bases line up with TRBD1. The length of the CDR3 is 14 residues. CDR1 and CDR2 (germline): LNHDA, SQIVND (reference sequence). The J segment lost 8 bases and the V segment lost 5 bases, leaving 10 bases of the junction unmatched. CDR3 protein: CASSPGTGTSGYTF. CDR3 nucleotide sequence: TGTGCCAGTAGTCCGGGGACAGGAACAAGCGGCTACACCTTC.

This chain uses TRBV2 with TRBJ1-5; 10 nucleotides match TRBD1. Germline V gene data show CDR1 as SNHLY and CDR2 as FYNNEI. V shed 8 bases and J 4 bases; nucleotides not matched to a gene: 17. The CDR3 extends over 18 amino acids. In DNA, the CDR3 is TGTGCCAGCGTCCCTTACCGGACAGGGGGGGGGAGTAATCAGCCCCAGCATTTT. Encoded protein: CASVPYRTGGGSNQPQHF. The full variable domain, completed using reference TRBV2 and TRBJ1-5, is EPEVTQTPSHQVTQMGQEVILRCVPISNHLYFYWYRQILGQKVEFLVSFYNNEISEKSEIFDDQFSVERPDGSNFTLKIRSTKLEDSAMYFCASVPYRTGGGSNQPQHFGDGTRLSIL.

This clone occurred once. The V gene is TRBV19, the J gene TRBJ2-5; TRBD2 matches at 8 bases. This CDR3 has 15 amino acids. Losses at the gene ends were 7 bases for V and 2 bases for J; bases not matched to a gene: 9. Germline CDR1 is LNHDA and CDR2 is SQIVND (reference sequence). The CDR3 nucleotides are TGTGCCAGTAATACAAGCGGGGGCCCGCAAGAGACCCAGTACTTC. Protein: CASNTSGGPQETQYF. Full variable domain (remainder filled in from reference TRBV19 and TRBJ2-5): DGGITQSPKYLFRKEGQNVTLSCEQNLNHDAMYWYRQDPGQGLRLIYYSQIVNDFQKGDIAEGYSVSREKKESFPLTVTSAQKNPTAFYLCASNTSGGPQETQYFGPGTRLLVL.

The genes are TRBV6-1 and TRBJ1-2, with D tentatively TRBD1 (5 bases). CDR1 and CDR2 (germline): MNHNS, SASEGT. The CDR3 runs to 12 residues. The germline V and J ends were trimmed by 7 bases and 7 bases, with 13 bases remaining between them. CDR3 sequence reads: CASMEGWIGYTF. DNA of the CDR3: TGTGCCAGCATGGAGGGGTGGATTGGCTACACCTTC.

The chain links TRBV27 to TRBJ2-3, with D tentatively TRBD2 (6 bases). Trimming pared 3 bases from V and 5 bases from J, leaving 15 bases between. In germline, CDR1 is MNHEY, CDR2 SMNVEV (reference sequence). The CDR3 has 15 residues. CDR3 residues: CASSFTGAGGDTQYF. The CDR3 nucleotides read TGTGCCAGCAGTTTTACAGGCGCCGGGGGAGATACGCAGTATTTT.